The rows below give T cell receptor beta chains drawn from one sample of a study of control samples from healthy donors and cancer patients. Clones were sequenced by immunoSEQ multiplex PCR, and TCRdb holds only the in-frame ones, with some missing. The repertoire holds 100,000 to 150,000 clones, more than 85% seen once, with around 1.8% in the top ten. Sequencing was carried out using blood. The origin of the receptors is a man aged 18 to 35 in good health. CDR3s include the opening cysteine and the closing phenylalanine or tryptophan. Each record gives: J gene, D gene, clone size, V gene, CDR3 protein, CDR3 DNA. A D gene is named only where the DNA matches it firmly. Clone size, where shown, is once, few, many, or a class for clones that have expanded.

j_call: TRBJ1-2
d_call: -
clone_size: -
v_call: TRBV9
cdr3_aa: CASSLDRQYGYTF
cdr3_nt: TGTGCCAGCAGCCTCGACAGGCAGTATGGCTACACCTTC

j_call: TRBJ2-2
d_call: TRBD2
clone_size: -
v_call: TRBV19
cdr3_aa: CASTALAGFGGELFF
cdr3_nt: TGTGCCAGTACGGCCCTAGCGGGATTCGGCGGGGAGCTGTTTTTT

j_call: TRBJ1-1
d_call: -
clone_size: -
v_call: TRBV5-1
cdr3_aa: CASSLDGGNTEAFF
cdr3_nt: TGCGCCAGCAGCTTGGATGGAGGGAACACTGAAGCTTTCTTT

j_call: TRBJ1-1
d_call: TRBD1
clone_size: once
v_call: TRBV6-2/TRBV6-3
cdr3_aa: CASSYPTGGPPLNTEAFF
cdr3_nt: TGTGCCAGCAGTTATCCGACAGGGGGCCCTCCTTTGAACACTGAAGCTTTCTTT

j_call: TRBJ1-2
d_call: -
clone_size: -
v_call: TRBV9
cdr3_aa: CASSVTTGANYGYTF
cdr3_nt: TGTGCCAGCAGCGTGACGACAGGAGCTAACTATGGCTACACCTTC

j_call: TRBJ1-4
d_call: TRBD1
clone_size: -
v_call: TRBV10-3
cdr3_aa: CAISDPGTDREKLFF
cdr3_nt: TGTGCCATCAGTGACCCGGGGACAGATCGCGAAAAACTGTTTTTT

j_call: TRBJ2-1
d_call: TRBD1
clone_size: -
v_call: TRBV5-1
cdr3_aa: CASSRQGQGSTYNEQFF
cdr3_nt: TGCGCCAGCAGCCGGCAGGGACAGGGGAGTACCTACAATGAGCAGTTCTTC

j_call: TRBJ1-1
d_call: -
clone_size: -
v_call: TRBV7-3
cdr3_aa: CASSLGGGTEAFF
cdr3_nt: TGTGCCAGCAGCTTAGGGGGTGGGACTGAAGCTTTCTTT

j_call: TRBJ1-2
d_call: -
clone_size: once
v_call: TRBV27
cdr3_aa: CASSLYGQGYYGYTF
cdr3_nt: TGTGCCAGCAGTTTATATGGGCAGGGCTACTATGGCTACACCTTC

j_call: TRBJ2-7
d_call: -
clone_size: -
v_call: TRBV7-9
cdr3_aa: CASSLDSSYEQYF
cdr3_nt: TGTGCCAGCAGCTTAGACAGCTCCTACGAGCAGTACTTC

j_call: TRBJ2-7
d_call: -
clone_size: -
v_call: TRBV11-2
cdr3_aa: CASSLASDGYEQYF
cdr3_nt: TGTGCCAGCAGCTTAGCGTCGGACGGGTACGAGCAGTACTTC

j_call: TRBJ1-1
d_call: -
clone_size: medium-sized
v_call: TRBV3-1/TRBV3-2
cdr3_aa: CASSLSLGGAFF
cdr3_nt: TGTGCCAGCAGCCTTTCTTTGGGAGGAGCTTTCTTT

j_call: TRBJ2-2
d_call: -
clone_size: -
v_call: TRBV11-1
cdr3_aa: CASTLRGELFF
cdr3_nt: TGTGCCAGCACCCTTAGAGGGGAGCTGTTTTTT

j_call: TRBJ2-7
d_call: -
clone_size: -
v_call: TRBV6-5
cdr3_aa: CASSYDFSNSYEQYF
cdr3_nt: TGTGCCAGCAGTTACGACTTTTCGAACTCCTACGAGCAGTACTTC

j_call: TRBJ1-1
d_call: -
clone_size: -
v_call: TRBV4-1
cdr3_aa: CASSQRPDRNTEAFF
cdr3_nt: TGCGCCAGCAGCCAGAGGCCGGACAGGAACACTGAAGCTTTCTTT

j_call: TRBJ2-7
d_call: -
clone_size: -
v_call: TRBV9
cdr3_aa: CASSTSTASYEQYF
cdr3_nt: TGTGCCAGCAGCACATCGACAGCCTCCTACGAGCAGTACTTC

j_call: TRBJ2-7
d_call: TRBD1
clone_size: -
v_call: TRBV7-9
cdr3_aa: CASSQPTGDEQYF
cdr3_nt: TGTGCCAGCAGCCAACCGACAGGGGACGAGCAGTACTTC

j_call: TRBJ1-2
d_call: -
clone_size: -
v_call: TRBV7-2
cdr3_aa: CASNIVSANYGYTF
cdr3_nt: TGTGCCAGCAACATAGTTTCAGCTAACTATGGCTACACCTTC

j_call: TRBJ1-5
d_call: TRBD1
clone_size: -
v_call: TRBV19
cdr3_aa: CASSIQGDQPQHF
cdr3_nt: TGTGCCAGTAGTATACAGGGGGACCAGCCCCAGCATTTT

j_call: TRBJ2-1
d_call: TRBD2
clone_size: -
v_call: TRBV5-6
cdr3_aa: CASSLAGGTSGLLEQFF
cdr3_nt: TGTGCCAGCAGCTTGGCCGGTGGGACTAGCGGGTTACTTGAGCAGTTCTTC

j_call: TRBJ2-7
d_call: -
clone_size: -
v_call: TRBV3-1/TRBV3-2
cdr3_aa: CASSQQASDAYEQYF
cdr3_nt: TGTGCCAGCAGCCAACAGGCTAGCGACGCCTACGAGCAGTACTTC

j_call: TRBJ2-3
d_call: TRBD1
clone_size: -
v_call: TRBV19
cdr3_aa: CASSRAQGAWTDTQYF
cdr3_nt: TGTGCCAGTAGTAGGGCACAGGGGGCTTGGACAGATACGCAGTATTTT

j_call: TRBJ1-3
d_call: -
clone_size: -
v_call: TRBV3-1/TRBV3-2
cdr3_aa: CASSQVQPGPMSSGNTIYF
cdr3_nt: TGTGCCAGCAGCCAAGTCCAACCGGGACCGATGAGCTCTGGAAACACCATATATTTT

j_call: TRBJ1-2
d_call: -
clone_size: once
v_call: TRBV24-1
cdr3_aa: CATSSGQYYGYTF
cdr3_nt: TGTGCCACCAGTTCCGGACAGTACTATGGCTACACCTTC

j_call: TRBJ1-1
d_call: -
clone_size: -
v_call: TRBV10-3
cdr3_aa: CAISEQAGRTEAFF
cdr3_nt: TGTGCCATCAGTGAGCAGGCGGGCCGGACTGAAGCTTTCTTT

j_call: TRBJ1-3
d_call: -
clone_size: once
v_call: TRBV6-5
cdr3_aa: CASSYSPVSSGNTIYF
cdr3_nt: TGTGCCAGCAGTTACTCTCCAGTGAGCTCTGGAAACACCATATATTTT

j_call: TRBJ2-3
d_call: TRBD2
clone_size: -
v_call: TRBV24-1
cdr3_aa: CATPWLAGPTDTQYF
cdr3_nt: TGTGCCACCCCCTGGCTAGCGGGACCCACAGATACGCAGTATTTT

j_call: TRBJ1-5
d_call: TRBD1
clone_size: once
v_call: TRBV18
cdr3_aa: CASSQGQAENQPQHF
cdr3_nt: TGTGCCAGCTCACAGGGACAGGCGGAAAATCAGCCCCAGCATTTT

j_call: TRBJ2-5
d_call: TRBD2
clone_size: -
v_call: TRBV11-3
cdr3_aa: CASSRASGQETQYF
cdr3_nt: TGTGCCAGCAGCCGAGCTAGCGGCCAAGAGACCCAGTACTTC

j_call: TRBJ1-1
d_call: -
clone_size: -
v_call: TRBV12-3/TRBV12-4
cdr3_aa: CAIGVTEAFF
cdr3_nt: TGTGCCATAGGGGTCACTGAAGCTTTCTTT

j_call: TRBJ2-7
d_call: TRBD2
clone_size: -
v_call: TRBV6-2/TRBV6-3
cdr3_aa: CASSYKATSGKTYEQYF
cdr3_nt: TGTGCCAGCAGTTACAAGGCGACTAGCGGAAAAACCTACGAGCAGTACTTC

j_call: TRBJ1-1
d_call: -
clone_size: -
v_call: TRBV6-5
cdr3_aa: CASLERVGTEAFF
cdr3_nt: TGTGCCAGCCTAGAAAGGGTGGGCACTGAAGCTTTCTTT

j_call: TRBJ1-5
d_call: -
clone_size: -
v_call: TRBV12-3/TRBV12-4
cdr3_aa: CASSTGIQPQHF
cdr3_nt: TGTGCCAGCAGCACGGGAATTCAGCCCCAGCATTTT

j_call: TRBJ1-6
d_call: -
clone_size: -
v_call: TRBV9
cdr3_aa: CASSVEGGLSYNSPLHF
cdr3_nt: TGTGCCAGCAGCGTAGAGGGAGGTCTGTCCTATAATTCACCCCTCCACTTT

j_call: TRBJ2-4
d_call: -
clone_size: -
v_call: TRBV5-4
cdr3_aa: CASSDPSVGKNIQYF
cdr3_nt: TGTGCCAGCAGCGACCCTAGCGTTGGCAAAAACATTCAGTACTTC

j_call: TRBJ1-2
d_call: TRBD1
clone_size: -
v_call: TRBV12-3/TRBV12-4
cdr3_aa: CASSQDRVGYTF
cdr3_nt: TGTGCCAGCAGTCAGGACAGGGTCGGCTACACCTTC

j_call: TRBJ2-5
d_call: -
clone_size: -
v_call: TRBV23-1
cdr3_aa: CASSQSPGDQETQYF
cdr3_nt: TGCGCCAGCAGTCAATCGCCAGGGGACCAAGAGACCCAGTACTTC

j_call: TRBJ1-1
d_call: -
clone_size: once
v_call: TRBV5-1
cdr3_aa: CASSFKGSMNTEAFF
cdr3_nt: TGCGCCAGCAGCTTCAAGGGGTCGATGAACACTGAAGCTTTCTTT

j_call: TRBJ2-5
d_call: TRBD2
clone_size: once
v_call: TRBV10-3
cdr3_aa: CATASPSLAGGPGQETQYF
cdr3_nt: TGTGCCACCGCCTCCCCAAGTCTAGCGGGAGGGCCGGGGCAAGAGACCCAGTACTTC

j_call: TRBJ2-5
d_call: -
clone_size: -
v_call: TRBV25-1
cdr3_aa: CASERSGQETQYF
cdr3_nt: TGTGCCAGCGAGAGAAGCGGACAAGAGACCCAGTACTTC

j_call: TRBJ1-1
d_call: TRBD1
clone_size: -
v_call: TRBV29-1
cdr3_aa: CSVTDRGVPVAFF
cdr3_nt: TGCAGCGTTACTGACAGGGGGGTGCCGGTGGCTTTCTTT

j_call: TRBJ2-7
d_call: TRBD1
clone_size: -
v_call: TRBV19
cdr3_aa: CASSTGTGQYEQYF
cdr3_nt: TGTGCCAGTAGTACCGGGACAGGGCAGTACGAGCAGTACTTC

j_call: TRBJ2-1
d_call: TRBD1
clone_size: -
v_call: TRBV19
cdr3_aa: CASSTGDRYNEQFF
cdr3_nt: TGTGCCAGTAGTACCGGGGACAGATACAATGAGCAGTTCTTC

j_call: TRBJ1-2
d_call: TRBD1
clone_size: few
v_call: TRBV7-3
cdr3_aa: CASSQGGGYGYTF
cdr3_nt: TGTGCCAGCAGCCAAGGGGGCGGCTATGGCTACACCTTC

j_call: TRBJ1-1
d_call: -
clone_size: -
v_call: TRBV4-2
cdr3_aa: CASSPRSLGENEAFF
cdr3_nt: TGTGCCAGCAGCCCCCGCTCCTTAGGGGAAAATGAAGCTTTCTTT

j_call: TRBJ2-3
d_call: -
clone_size: -
v_call: TRBV2
cdr3_aa: CASLSPTDTQYF
cdr3_nt: TGTGCCAGCCTATCCCCTACAGATACGCAGTATTTT

j_call: TRBJ2-1
d_call: -
clone_size: -
v_call: TRBV6-1
cdr3_aa: CASSEDFPGNSYNEQFF
cdr3_nt: TGTGCCAGCAGTGAAGATTTTCCCGGAAACTCCTACAATGAGCAGTTCTTC

j_call: TRBJ1-5
d_call: -
clone_size: -
v_call: TRBV2
cdr3_aa: CASSEARPSQPQHF
cdr3_nt: TGTGCCAGCAGTGAAGCGCGCCCCAGTCAGCCCCAGCATTTT

j_call: TRBJ1-2
d_call: -
clone_size: -
v_call: TRBV20-1
cdr3_aa: CSAKGLGGYTF
cdr3_nt: TGCAGTGCTAAGGGACTTGGAGGCTACACCTTC

j_call: TRBJ2-7
d_call: TRBD1
clone_size: -
v_call: TRBV3-1/TRBV3-2
cdr3_aa: CASSQAQARGRQSEQYF
cdr3_nt: TGTGCCAGCAGCCAAGCCCAGGCCAGGGGGCGGCAATCCGAGCAGTACTTC

j_call: TRBJ2-6
d_call: -
clone_size: -
v_call: TRBV7-3
cdr3_aa: CASSRWDPRGGANVLTF
cdr3_nt: TGTGCCAGCAGCCGGTGGGACCCTCGGGGAGGGGCCAACGTCCTGACTTTC

j_call: TRBJ1-5
d_call: -
clone_size: few
v_call: TRBV18
cdr3_aa: CASSPIKHQPQHF
cdr3_nt: TGTGCCAGCTCACCGATTAAGCATCAGCCCCAGCATTTT

j_call: TRBJ1-2
d_call: -
clone_size: -
v_call: TRBV7-9
cdr3_aa: CASSLAQGLDYGYTF
cdr3_nt: TGTGCCAGCAGCTTAGCGCAGGGGTTGGACTATGGCTACACCTTC

j_call: TRBJ2-1
d_call: -
clone_size: -
v_call: TRBV5-1
cdr3_aa: CASSAGRSGFYNEQFF
cdr3_nt: TGCGCCAGCAGCGCTGGTAGGTCGGGGTTCTACAATGAGCAGTTCTTC

j_call: TRBJ2-5
d_call: TRBD1
clone_size: -
v_call: TRBV4-3
cdr3_aa: CASSQDGSGTGRETQYF
cdr3_nt: TGCGCCAGCAGCCAAGATGGCTCAGGGACAGGCCGAGAGACCCAGTACTTC